Here is one T cell receptor (beta chain) with its context. This specimen belongs to a study of blood T cell repertoires in COVID-19. Study context: Some COVID-19 samples were acute and others convalescent; all came from the United States, Italy and Spain. From T cells, B-cell-depleted T cells, or PBMCs came the material, which was cDNA or gDNA.

The protocol was immunoSEQ multiplex PCR, while the TCRdb copy is restricted to in-frame clones and leaves out a portion. The table has some 70,000 clones, about 88% seen once; the top ten hold less than 3%. V was pared by 4 bases and J by 0 bases, with 10 bases between. Germline CDR1 reads SQVTM; CDR2 reads ANQGSEA. This CDR3 region has 13 residues. The V call is TRBV29-1, the J call TRBJ2-7, with D perhaps TRBD2 (5 bases). The sample comprised peripheral blood. This TCR came from an older man with active or convalescent COVID-19. The CDR3 reads CSVGGEGSYEQYF. CDR3 sequence (DNA): TGCAGCGTTGGGGGAGAGGGCTCCTACGAGCAGTACTTC.